Listed below are T cell receptor beta chains from one sample, sequenced in a study of T cells after yellow fever vaccination. Each CDR3 protein gets one entry after TCRdb re-called the 5' RACE reads with MiXCR. This sample has approximately 300,000 distinct CDR3 sequences, with about 11% found just once. The sequencing used CD4+ T cells sorted from PBMCs, collected 45 days after the yellow fever booster vaccination. All receptors derive from a man aged 18 to 29 who received the YFV17D yellow fever vaccine. Both conserved end residues are part of each CDR3. The D gene is left open where the match is weak. The listing skips clone size in some rows; elsewhere it reads once, few, many or a size class.

cdr3_aa: CASSLAGLAGTYEQYF; j_call: TRBJ2-7; v_call: TRBV5-4; clone_size: .; d_call: TRBD2
cdr3_aa: CASSARGPDTQYF; j_call: TRBJ2-3; v_call: TRBV5-6; clone_size: few; d_call: .
cdr3_aa: CASSLETEAFF; j_call: TRBJ1-1; v_call: TRBV5-1; clone_size: many; d_call: .
cdr3_aa: CAWDPSRATDTQYF; j_call: TRBJ2-3; v_call: TRBV30; clone_size: .; d_call: .
cdr3_aa: CSALAKGGDTQYF; j_call: TRBJ2-3; v_call: TRBV29-1; clone_size: .; d_call: .
cdr3_aa: CASDGRLRQGNDEQFF; j_call: TRBJ2-1; v_call: TRBV6-1; clone_size: .; d_call: TRBD1
cdr3_aa: CASSTGQNNPTDTQYF; j_call: TRBJ2-3; v_call: TRBV5-1; clone_size: many; d_call: TRBD1
cdr3_aa: CSVGPERTQYF; j_call: TRBJ2-3; v_call: TRBV29-1; clone_size: few; d_call: .
cdr3_aa: CASSSSTGTGYGGELFF; j_call: TRBJ2-2; v_call: TRBV3-1; clone_size: many; d_call: TRBD1
cdr3_aa: CASSPTVTPGYGYTF; j_call: TRBJ1-2; v_call: TRBV11-3; clone_size: .; d_call: .
cdr3_aa: CASSPRTADTQYF; j_call: TRBJ2-3; v_call: TRBV7-9; clone_size: many; d_call: .
cdr3_aa: CASSYRGPDQPQHF; j_call: TRBJ1-5; v_call: TRBV6-5; clone_size: .; d_call: .
cdr3_aa: CSVDRLAGPNEQFF; j_call: TRBJ2-1; v_call: TRBV29-1; clone_size: few; d_call: TRBD2
cdr3_aa: CASSQMINSPLHF; j_call: TRBJ1-6; v_call: TRBV3-1; clone_size: few; d_call: .
cdr3_aa: CASRQGISEAFF; j_call: TRBJ1-1; v_call: TRBV6-2/TRBV6-3; clone_size: .; d_call: .
cdr3_aa: CASSGDGNTIYF; j_call: TRBJ1-3; v_call: TRBV5-4; clone_size: .; d_call: .
cdr3_aa: CASSFGPGTGELFF; j_call: TRBJ2-2; v_call: TRBV7-3; clone_size: few; d_call: .
cdr3_aa: CASSIRGRNEQFF; j_call: TRBJ2-1; v_call: TRBV19; clone_size: .; d_call: .
cdr3_aa: CASSHRDRGEKLFF; j_call: TRBJ1-4; v_call: TRBV6-1; clone_size: .; d_call: TRBD1
cdr3_aa: CASSRGTSGDYEQYF; j_call: TRBJ2-7; v_call: TRBV4-1; clone_size: few; d_call: TRBD2
cdr3_aa: CASSLVDRVQETQYF; j_call: TRBJ2-5; v_call: TRBV5-1; clone_size: few; d_call: TRBD1
cdr3_aa: CASSWRGVIDTVGTDTQYF; j_call: TRBJ2-3; v_call: TRBV5-1; clone_size: .; d_call: .
cdr3_aa: CASSLVVKTQYF; j_call: TRBJ2-5; v_call: TRBV7-2; clone_size: .; d_call: .
cdr3_aa: CASSLDGNNQPQHF; j_call: TRBJ1-5; v_call: TRBV5-1; clone_size: many; d_call: .
cdr3_aa: CASRPQGIPNIQYF; j_call: TRBJ2-4; v_call: TRBV12-3/TRBV12-4; clone_size: .; d_call: .
cdr3_aa: CASSQEYRDLSGYTF; j_call: TRBJ1-2; v_call: TRBV4-1; clone_size: many; d_call: .
cdr3_aa: CASSIAQGRDYGYTF; j_call: TRBJ1-2; v_call: TRBV6-5; clone_size: few; d_call: .
cdr3_aa: CATSDGVEAFF; j_call: TRBJ1-1; v_call: TRBV24-1; clone_size: many; d_call: .
cdr3_aa: CASRTTAKNIQYF; j_call: TRBJ2-4; v_call: TRBV27; clone_size: few; d_call: .
cdr3_aa: CASSQSGQVSRTQYF; j_call: TRBJ2-5; v_call: TRBV14; clone_size: .; d_call: TRBD1
cdr3_aa: CASSGTWETQYF; j_call: TRBJ2-5; v_call: TRBV12-3/TRBV12-4; clone_size: many; d_call: .
cdr3_aa: CSASPYYGYTF; j_call: TRBJ1-2; v_call: TRBV20-1; clone_size: .; d_call: .
cdr3_aa: CASSVGREQFF; j_call: TRBJ2-1; v_call: TRBV5-1; clone_size: many; d_call: .
cdr3_aa: CASSPGTEAYGTQYF; j_call: TRBJ2-5; v_call: TRBV18; clone_size: few; d_call: .
cdr3_aa: CASSSGTGASTDTQYF; j_call: TRBJ2-3; v_call: TRBV5-1; clone_size: few; d_call: TRBD1
cdr3_aa: CASSYQGDYEQYF; j_call: TRBJ2-7; v_call: TRBV28; clone_size: few; d_call: TRBD1
cdr3_aa: CASRPRGEKLFF; j_call: TRBJ1-4; v_call: TRBV12-3/TRBV12-4; clone_size: few; d_call: .
cdr3_aa: CASSFHGGNQPQHF; j_call: TRBJ1-5; v_call: TRBV12-3/TRBV12-4; clone_size: few; d_call: .
cdr3_aa: CASSHPRTDTQYF; j_call: TRBJ2-3; v_call: TRBV4-1; clone_size: many; d_call: .
cdr3_aa: CASAPGTEETQYF; j_call: TRBJ2-5; v_call: TRBV5-4; clone_size: many; d_call: TRBD1
cdr3_aa: CASNVNSGNTIYF; j_call: TRBJ1-3; v_call: TRBV28; clone_size: few; d_call: .
cdr3_aa: CASSLAGRNNSPLHF; j_call: TRBJ1-6; v_call: TRBV7-2; clone_size: few; d_call: .
cdr3_aa: CSARDWGGSDYNEQFF; j_call: TRBJ2-1; v_call: TRBV20-1; clone_size: few; d_call: TRBD2
cdr3_aa: CASRTRGGADTQYF; j_call: TRBJ2-3; v_call: TRBV2; clone_size: .; d_call: TRBD2
cdr3_aa: CASSHGGSSYNEQFF; j_call: TRBJ2-1; v_call: TRBV3-1; clone_size: few; d_call: TRBD2
cdr3_aa: CASSQESGTQYF; j_call: TRBJ2-5; v_call: TRBV4-3; clone_size: many; d_call: .
cdr3_aa: CASSRNQGVSGYTF; j_call: TRBJ1-2; v_call: TRBV11-2; clone_size: few; d_call: .
cdr3_aa: CASSTPLQETQYF; j_call: TRBJ2-5; v_call: TRBV5-1; clone_size: few; d_call: .
cdr3_aa: CATSPPFDTQYF; j_call: TRBJ2-3; v_call: TRBV15; clone_size: few; d_call: .
cdr3_aa: CASSSTGRGHTEAFF; j_call: TRBJ1-1; v_call: TRBV27; clone_size: few; d_call: .
cdr3_aa: CASSLGTVSYEQYF; j_call: TRBJ2-7; v_call: TRBV5-4; clone_size: few; d_call: .
cdr3_aa: CAWSGRDEQYF; j_call: TRBJ2-7; v_call: TRBV30; clone_size: .; d_call: .
cdr3_aa: CASSLFAEAFF; j_call: TRBJ1-1; v_call: TRBV7-9; clone_size: .; d_call: .
cdr3_aa: CASSPEGVEFF; j_call: TRBJ2-1; v_call: TRBV18; clone_size: .; d_call: .
cdr3_aa: CASSQNLQDTQYF; j_call: TRBJ2-3; v_call: TRBV28; clone_size: .; d_call: .